This paragraph covers one T cell receptor (beta chain) sequence. Its antigen has not been determined. No base qualities exist here, and no much larger clone lies one base off it. The immunoSEQ Assay, a bias-controlled multiplex PCR, was used to amplify TCRbeta CDR3 regions from genomic DNA. On the study's bioinformatics: Nucleated cell counts per sample were estimated from amplification of reference gene primers within the assay. To quantify the absolute abundance of each unique TCRbeta CDR3 rearrangement, sequence reads were collapsed and filtered. Productive Simpson clonality was computed per sample as the square root of Simpson's diversity index over productive rearrangements. Not all clones reach the TCRdb copy of this immuneACCESS table, which keeps in-frame sequences only. Checked studies attribute under half of the gap to unresolved V genes and leave the rest unexplained. V and J calls and clone size are copied from that table; D and trimming were computed from the DNA. The sample includes some 16,000 clones, with about 92% observed a single time. In total, the top ten clones hold roughly 5.8% of the sample.

Inclusive of the bounding cysteine and phenylalanine, the CDR3 is 17 residues long. The sequence is cut down to CDR3 DNA, 51 bases in frame from base 1. The germline V gene provides CDR1 SGHAT and CDR2 FQNNGV. Trimmed from V: 5 bases; trimmed from J: 2 bases; junction bases lacking a gene match: 8. The entry originates in a study of blood T cell repertoires in COVID-19 (dated by TCRdb to the early 2020s). The study in broad terms: The collaborator samples originated in the United States, Italy and Spain and spanned the acute and convalescent phases of COVID-19. Where HLA class I and class II types were available, the types were taken from metadata supplied by the sample provider, not from assay-based typing. The sample metadata nearly always contained a de-identified subject ID, COVID-19 status, age in years and sex. The repertoires were made available in a free public database intended to serve as a resource for research on the immune response to SARS-CoV-2. Samples were obtained from the ongoing ImmuneRACE study (first 160 participants) and from 1,254 subjects provided by 6 global collaborators. The prospective study material was composed of cDNA or gDNA derived from T cells, B-cell-depleted T cells, or PBMCs. Subjects who had been exposed to COVID-19, were actively infected with it, or had recovered from it provided the deeply sampled blood TCRbeta repertoires that made up the dataset.

The research as a whole found: How much clinical and demographic metadata was included differed by source and by participant, and the metadata was provided uncurated.

Each collaborating institution followed its own protocols to collect whole blood in K2EDTA tubes. Collaborator samples were shipped for TCRbeta analysis as frozen whole blood, isolated PBMCs, or DNA extracted from either sample type. The V and J genes are TRBV11-2 and TRBJ2-7, with 14 junctional bases fitting TRBD2. Sequencing was performed on peripheral blood. The clonotype was recovered from a human donor in a cohort sampled during active COVID-19. The CDR3 amino acid sequence is: CASSGPGLAGVPYEQYF. The DNA sequence is given as TGTGCCAGCAGCGGACCGGGACTAGCGGGAGTTCCCTACGAGCAGTACTTC.